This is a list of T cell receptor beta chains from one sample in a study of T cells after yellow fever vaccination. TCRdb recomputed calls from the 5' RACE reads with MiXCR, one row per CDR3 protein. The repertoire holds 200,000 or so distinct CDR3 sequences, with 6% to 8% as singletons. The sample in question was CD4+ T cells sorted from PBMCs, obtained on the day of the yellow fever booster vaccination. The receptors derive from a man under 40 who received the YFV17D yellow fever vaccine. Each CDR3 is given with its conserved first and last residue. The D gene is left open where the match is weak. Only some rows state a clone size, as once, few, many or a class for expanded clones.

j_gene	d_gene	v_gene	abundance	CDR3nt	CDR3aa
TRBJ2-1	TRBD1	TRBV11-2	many	TGTGCCAGCAGCTTGGACAGGGGGCATGAGCAGTTCTTC	CASSLDRGHEQFF
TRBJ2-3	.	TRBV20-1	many	TGCAGTGCCCCGGAGGCATACACAGATACGCAGTATTTT	CSAPEAYTDTQYF
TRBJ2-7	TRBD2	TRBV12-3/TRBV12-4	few	TGTGCCAGCAGGAATAGCGGGCCGGACTACGAGCAGTACTTC	CASRNSGPDYEQYF
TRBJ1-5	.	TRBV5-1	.	TGCGCCAGCAGCCTAGGAAAGGATCAGCCCCAGCATTTT	CASSLGKDQPQHF
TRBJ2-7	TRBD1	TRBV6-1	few	TGTGCCAGCAGCCTTGACAGGGGAAGGGAGCAGTACTTC	CASSLDRGREQYF
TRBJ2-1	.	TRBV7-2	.	TGTGCCAGCAGCACGGACATGTGGGGGGAAAATGAGCAGTTCTTC	CASSTDMWGENEQFF
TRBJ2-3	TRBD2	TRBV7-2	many	TGTGCCAGCAGCTTAGCAGCGGGAGGCGTTTCAGATACGCAGTATTTT	CASSLAAGGVSDTQYF
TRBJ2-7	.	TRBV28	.	TGTGCCAGCAGCCTGAGTAAGGAGCAGTACTTC	CASSLSKEQYF
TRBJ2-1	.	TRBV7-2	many	TGTGCCAGCAGCTCTTCTAGCGATATATACAATGAGCAGTTCTTC	CASSSSSDIYNEQFF
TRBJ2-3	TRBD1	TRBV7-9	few	TGTGCCAGCAGCGCCCCACAGGGGACAGATACGCAGTATTTT	CASSAPQGTDTQYF
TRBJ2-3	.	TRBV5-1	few	TGCGCCAGCAGCCCTAACAGGGATAGAGATACGCAGTATTTT	CASSPNRDRDTQYF
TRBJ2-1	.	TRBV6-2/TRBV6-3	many	TGTGCCAGCGAGGGGTCTGGGGACAATGAGCAGTTCTTC	CASEGSGDNEQFF
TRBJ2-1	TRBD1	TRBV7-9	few	TGTGCCAGCAGCTCCAAAGACAGGGACTACAATGAGCAGTTCTTC	CASSSKDRDYNEQFF
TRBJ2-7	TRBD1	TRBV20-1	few	TGCAGTGCTACACGGGACAGGGGATTCGAGCAGTACTTC	CSATRDRGFEQYF
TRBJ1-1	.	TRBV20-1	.	TGCAGTGCTAGACTTCAGAACACTGAAGCTTTCTTT	CSARLQNTEAFF
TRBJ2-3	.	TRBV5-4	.	TGTGCCAGCAGTTTCCTCCGGGACTTACTAACAGATACGCAGTATTTT	CASSFLRDLLTDTQYF
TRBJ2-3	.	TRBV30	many	TGTGCCCTTGACAGGAGAAGCACAGATACGCAGTATTTT	CALDRRSTDTQYF
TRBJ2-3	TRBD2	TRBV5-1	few	TGCGCCAGCAGCTTCGTAGCGGGAGGGACAGATACGCAGTATTTT	CASSFVAGGTDTQYF
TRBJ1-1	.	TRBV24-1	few	TGTGCCACCAGTGATTTGCAAGGGGTTACCATTCCTGAAGCTTTCTTT	CATSDLQGVTIPEAFF
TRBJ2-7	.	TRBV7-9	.	TGTGCCAGCAGCCCGTCTCGGTACGAGCAGTACTTC	CASSPSRYEQYF
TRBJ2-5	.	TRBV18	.	TGTGCCAGCTCACAAACGGACAGCCAAGAGACCCAGTACTTC	CASSQTDSQETQYF
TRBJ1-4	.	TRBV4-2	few	TGTGCCAGCAAAGCCCAGGGCGCTGAAAAACTGTTTTTT	CASKAQGAEKLFF
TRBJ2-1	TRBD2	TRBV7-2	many	TGTGCCAGCAGCTTCTATCTCCGGGGGGTGGGCAATGAGCAGTTCTTC	CASSFYLRGVGNEQFF